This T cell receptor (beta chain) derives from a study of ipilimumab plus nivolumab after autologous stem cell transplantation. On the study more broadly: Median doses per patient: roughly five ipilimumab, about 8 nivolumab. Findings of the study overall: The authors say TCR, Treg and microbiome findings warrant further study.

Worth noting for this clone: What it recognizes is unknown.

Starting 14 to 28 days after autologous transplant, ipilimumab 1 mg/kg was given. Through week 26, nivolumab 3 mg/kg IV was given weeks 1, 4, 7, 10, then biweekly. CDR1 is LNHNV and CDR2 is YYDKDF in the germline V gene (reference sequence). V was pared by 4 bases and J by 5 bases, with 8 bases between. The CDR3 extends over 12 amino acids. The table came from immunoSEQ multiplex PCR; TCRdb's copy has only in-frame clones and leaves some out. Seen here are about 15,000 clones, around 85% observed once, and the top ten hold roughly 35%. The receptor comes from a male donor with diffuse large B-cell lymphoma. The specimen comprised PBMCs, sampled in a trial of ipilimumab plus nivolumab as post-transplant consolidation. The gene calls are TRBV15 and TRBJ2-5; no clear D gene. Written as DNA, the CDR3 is TGTGCCACCAGCAACCAGGCGGAGACCCAGTACTTC. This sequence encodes CATSNQAETQYF.